This T cell receptor beta chain stems from a study of beta chain features in type 1 diabetes. Study-level results: Type 1 diabetes patients showed a moderate but significant shortening of TCRB CDR3s in all four CD4+ subsets. The naive, central memory and Treg TCRB repertoires of patients appeared to be more similar to one another than those of healthy donors.

Sequencing targeted expressed TCRB transcripts, as all isolated RNA had been reverse transcribed. The average read count of naive, central memory and regulatory T cell samples was around 3.8 million. Sequenced by immunoSEQ multiplex PCR; TCRdb stores in-frame clones only, minus some. Among 310,000 or so clones listed, roughly 9% were seen once. With regard to this clone: Antigen unknown.

Sorted populations all had greater than 95% purity. The CDR3 contains 15 residues. The V and J ends lost 1 base and 2 bases, in that order; junction bases with no gene match: 3. Germline CDR1 is GTSNPN and CDR2 is SVGIG (reference sequence). The origin of this receptor is a man younger than 45 with type 1 diabetes. V is TRBV30 and J is TRBJ2-3, with 10 bases lining up with TRBD1. Sequenced input: central memory CD4+ T cells from blood. CDR3 in DNA: TGTGCCTGGAGTGCGGGACAGGGGCCCACAGATACGCAGTATTTT. Translation gives CAWSAGQGPTDTQYF.